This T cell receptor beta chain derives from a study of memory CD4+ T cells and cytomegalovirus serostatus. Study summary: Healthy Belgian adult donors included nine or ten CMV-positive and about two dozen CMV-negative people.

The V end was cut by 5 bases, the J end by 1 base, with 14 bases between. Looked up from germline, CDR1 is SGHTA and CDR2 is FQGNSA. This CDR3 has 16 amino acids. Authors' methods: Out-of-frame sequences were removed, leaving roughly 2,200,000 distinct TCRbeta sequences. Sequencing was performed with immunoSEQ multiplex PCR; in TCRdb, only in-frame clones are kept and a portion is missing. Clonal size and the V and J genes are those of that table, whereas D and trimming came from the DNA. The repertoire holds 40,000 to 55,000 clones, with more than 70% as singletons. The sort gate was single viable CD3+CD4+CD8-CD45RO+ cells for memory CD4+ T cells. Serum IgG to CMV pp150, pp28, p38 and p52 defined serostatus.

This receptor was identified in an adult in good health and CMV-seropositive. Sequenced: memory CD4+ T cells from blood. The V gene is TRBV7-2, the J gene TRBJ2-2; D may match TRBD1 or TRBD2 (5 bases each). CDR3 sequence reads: CASSRKGTVNTGELFF. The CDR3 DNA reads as TGTGCCAGCAGCCGAAAAGGGACGGTGAACACCGGGGAGCTGTTTTTT. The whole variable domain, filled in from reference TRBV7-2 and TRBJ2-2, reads GAGVSQSPSNKVTEKGKDVELRCDPISGHTALYWYRQSLGQGLEFLIYFQGNSAPDKSGLPSDRFSAERTGGSVSTLTIQRTQQEDSAVYLCASSRKGTVNTGELFFGEGSRLTVL.